The 9 T cell receptor beta chains below all came from one sample that was sequenced in a study of blood T cell repertoires in COVID-19. The repertoire was sequenced with immunoSEQ multiplex PCR; TCRdb's copy has only in-frame clones and lacks some. The sample includes about 140,000 clones, about 83% of them seen just once. Sequenced material: PBMCs or T cells enriched from blood (not recorded which). The receptors derive from a woman aged 45-60 years with acute COVID-19.

The CDR3 protein is CASSQDGGPGSSYNEQFF. CDR3 sequence (DNA): TGCGCCAGCAGCCAAGATGGAGGCCCGGGAAGCTCCTACAATGAGCAGTTCTTC. The V gene is TRBV4-3, the J gene TRBJ2-1; D is possibly TRBD2 (5 bases). With 0 bases removed from V and 0 bases from J, the gap between germline ends came to 15 bases. CDR1 LGHNA and CDR2 YSLEER come from the germline V gene. CDR3 length: 18 amino acids.

V gene TRBV29-1 combines with J gene TRBJ2-7; 8 bases are a match to TRBD2. CDR3 size: 13 residues. Germline values: CDR1 SQVTM, CDR2 ANQGSEA. J was trimmed by 6 bases and V by 4 bases; bases with no gene match: 8. The CDR3 coding sequence is TGCAGCGTTGGATTGGCGGGGGGTCTCGAGCAGTACTTC. The encoded protein is CSVGLAGGLEQYF.

The chain employs TRBV7-2 and TRBJ1-2, with D hard to call. Germline-derived CDR1 and CDR2 are SGHTA and FQGNSA. With 2 bases removed from V and 4 bases from J, the gap between germline ends came to 17 bases. The CDR3 sequence is 16 residues long. The CDR3 here is CASSLHSQNRIYGYTF. As DNA, the CDR3 is TGTGCCAGCAGCTTACACTCACAGAATAGAATCTATGGCTACACCTTC.

This chain joins TRBV18 and TRBJ2-7; TRBD2 agrees at 10 bases. CDR1 is KGHSH, CDR2 LQKENI, per germline. The CDR3 length is 15 residues. The V gene end was trimmed by 2 bases and the J gene end by 1 base; junction bases not matched to a gene: 2. The CDR3 nucleotides are TGTGCCAGCTCACCAAGGACTAGCGGATCCTACGAGCAGTACTTC. Amino acids: CASSPRTSGSYEQYF. Full variable domain (rest looked up from reference TRBV18 and TRBJ2-7): NAGVMQNPRHLVRRRGQEARLRCSPMKGHSHVYWYRQLPEEGLKFMVYLQKENIIDESGMPKERFSAEFPKEGPSILRIQQVVRGDSAAYFCASSPRTSGSYEQYFGPGTRLTVT.

This clone came up a few times. The CDR3 DNA reads TGTGCCAGCAGTGGGGTAGCGGGCACCGGGGAGCTGTTTTTT. Its protein product is CASSGVAGTGELFF. The chain joins TRBV3-1 (or the pseudogene TRBV3-2) to TRBJ2-2; 7 positions match TRBD2. The V gene end was trimmed by 6 bases and the J gene end by 4 bases; junction bases not matched to a gene: 5. CDR3 length equals 14 residues. Germline-derived CDR1 and CDR2 are LGHDT and YNNKEL (reference sequence).

V is TRBV18 and J is TRBJ2-3, with TRBD1 matching 7 bases. V was clipped by 8 bases and J by 0 bases; unmatched bases: 8. Germline CDR1 KGHSH, CDR2 LQKENI. The CDR3 is 15 amino acids. The CDR3: CASASGQISTDTQYF. CDR3 nucleotide sequence: TGTGCCAGCGCCTCGGGACAGATCAGCACAGATACGCAGTATTTT.

The chain joins TRBV12-5 to TRBJ2-7; tentative D call: TRBD2 (5 bases). Trimming took off 2 bases at V and 6 bases at J, with 17 bases between the two ends. In germline, CDR1 is LGHNT, CDR2 FRNRAP. The CDR3 totals 15 residues. The CDR3 DNA is TGTGCTAGTGGTTTGATAAGTCATTCCGCGGGCGAGCAGTACTTC. The encoded protein is CASGLISHSAGEQYF.

The table lists this clone with a count of one. The rearrangement joins TRBV18 to TRBJ2-7, with TRBD1 identical over 7 bases. This CDR3 region has 17 residues. V trimming: 4 bases; J trimming: 1 base; junction bases outside the gene matches: 13. Germline CDR1 is KGHSH and CDR2 is LQKENI. The CDR3 nucleotides are TGTGCCAGCTCACAACGATCGACAGGGAAGAGGTCCTACGAGCAGTACTTC. Residues: CASSQRSTGKRSYEQYF.

The chain couples TRBV5-1 to TRBJ1-2; a possible D gene is TRBD1 (6 bases). With 4 bases removed from V and 4 bases from J, the gap between germline ends came to 11 bases. Germline V gives CDR1 SGHRS, CDR2 YFSETQ. The CDR3 length is 13 residues. The CDR3 here is CASSGGASYGYTF. The CDR3 DNA sequence: TGCGCCAGCAGCGGGGGGGCGAGCTATGGCTACACCTTC. The entire variable domain, with the rest obtained from reference TRBV5-1 and TRBJ1-2, is as follows: KAGVTQTPRYLIKTRGQQVTLSCSPISGHRSVSWYQQTPGQGLQFLFEYFSETQRNKGNFPGRFSGRQFSNSRSEMNVSTLELGDSALYLCASSGGASYGYTFGSGTRLTVV.